Listed here are 23 T cell receptor beta chains from one sample, sequenced in a study of shared clonotypes between healthy human individuals. Method: immunoSEQ multiplex PCR; TCRdb's copy keeps in-frame clones and lacks some. This table has approximately 2.5 million clones, 90% to 95% appearing once. The sequenced sample consisted of naive CD4+ T cells sorted from blood. Sample subset: CD45RA+ positively selected. Every receptor here comes from a man younger than 30 in good health.

The chain uses TRBV9 and TRBJ2-3; 11 bases fit TRBD2. V was clipped by 2 bases and J by 5 bases; unmatched bases: 4. CDR3 length equals 15 residues. Germline V gene sequence: CDR1 SGDLS, CDR2 YYNGEE. This CDR3 reads CASSVSGGVLDTQYF. CDR3 sequence (DNA): TGTGCCAGCAGCGTTAGCGGGGGGGTGCTAGATACGCAGTATTTT.

The gene calls are TRBV29-1 and TRBJ1-4; D may be TRBD1 (5 bases). The CDR3 has 13 residues. Germline CDR1 SQVTM, CDR2 ANQGSEA. Trimming cost V 5 bases and J 8 bases, with 15 bases left between them. This CDR3 is CSVTRGLGEKLFF. The CDR3 DNA reads TGCAGCGTTACTAGGGGATTAGGGGAAAAACTGTTTTTT.

The chain combines TRBV6-1 with TRBJ1-5, with 9 positions matching TRBD1. From germline, CDR1 is MNHNS and CDR2 SASEGT. J was trimmed by 0 bases and V by 1 base; bases with no gene match: 13. The CDR3 is made up of 20 amino acids. The CDR3 here is CASSEGTPRTGAYSNQPQHF. The CDR3 nucleotides are TGTGCCAGCAGTGAAGGAACGCCGCGGACAGGGGCGTATAGCAATCAGCCCCAGCATTTT.

The chain uses TRBV19 and TRBJ1-4, with a tentative D call TRBD1 (5 bases). Germline-derived CDR1 and CDR2 are LNHDA and SQIVND (reference sequence). Trimming pared 5 bases from V and 1 base from J, leaving 8 bases between. The CDR3 loop spans 14 amino acids. CDR3 in DNA: TGTGCCAGTAGTCAGGGAAAAACTAATGAAAAACTGTTTTTT. Its translation: CASSQGKTNEKLFF.

The chain is built from TRBV18 and TRBJ1-2, with D possibly matching TRBD1 (5 bases). Germline assignment: CDR1 KGHSH and CDR2 LQKENI. V was pared by 2 bases and J by 5 bases, with 18 bases between. This CDR3 contains 16 residues. The CDR3, as DNA: TGTGCCAGCTCACCAGACATCGGTCGGGGGGATTATGGCTACACCTTC. Protein: CASSPDIGRGDYGYTF.

This clone was recorded a few times. The V and J genes are TRBV25-1 and TRBJ1-3; D may be TRBD1 (6 bases). The CDR3 runs 15 residues. Germline V gene data show CDR1 as MGHDK and CDR2 as SYGVNS. V dropped 8 bases and J dropped 4 bases, with 18 bases sitting between them. The CDR3 spells CASGGRTDQGNTIYF. DNA for the CDR3: TGTGCCAGCGGGGGTCGGACAGACCAGGGAAACACCATATATTTT.

The chain uses TRBV6-1 and TRBJ2-7; D is unresolved. The CDR3 is 14 amino acids. With 5 bases removed from V and 0 bases from J, the gap between germline ends came to 11 bases. The germline V gene has CDR1 MNHNS and CDR2 SASEGT. CDR3: CASSRSVSSYEQYF. The CDR3, as DNA: TGTGCCAGCAGTCGATCCGTAAGCTCCTACGAGCAGTACTTC.

The CDR3: CASSPVPRDSGNSPLHF. DNA for the CDR3: TGTGCCAGCTCACCAGTGCCACGGGACAGTGGTAATTCACCCCTCCACTTT. The chain links TRBV18 to TRBJ1-6; 7 bases map to TRBD1. Germline V gene sequence: CDR1 KGHSH, CDR2 LQKENI. Unmatched junction bases numbered 10, after V lost 2 bases and J lost 6 bases. The length of the CDR3 is 17 residues.

The chain employs TRBV5-1 and TRBJ2-1; 11 positions match TRBD2. J lost 9 bases, V lost 4 bases, and 6 bases had no gene match. Germline CDR1 reads SGHRS; CDR2 reads YFSETQ. There are 14 residues in the CDR3. The CDR3 sequence is CASSTGTSGPEQFF. The CDR3 nucleotides are TGCGCCAGCAGCACAGGGACTAGCGGACCTGAGCAGTTCTTC.

This CDR3 is CASSRFGGQGDDEQYF. The CDR3, as DNA: TGCGCCAGCAGCCGTTTTGGGGGACAGGGTGATGACGAGCAGTACTTC. The rearrangement joins TRBV5-1 to TRBJ2-7; TRBD1 aligns across 9 bases. CDR1 and CDR2 from the germline V gene are SGHRS and YFSETQ. The J segment lost 5 bases and the V segment lost 4 bases, leaving 13 bases of the junction unmatched. CDR3 size: 16 residues.

The genes are TRBV18 and TRBJ1-2; D gene ambiguous. The CDR3 runs to 14 residues. Germline CDR1 and CDR2: KGHSH and LQKENI. Trimming pared 1 base from V and 4 bases from J, leaving 10 bases between. CDR3 region: CASSPQEGSYGYTF. The DNA for the CDR3 is TGTGCCAGCTCACCACAAGAGGGCAGCTATGGCTACACCTTC.

Worth noting for this clone: This specimen includes other DNA sequences encoding the same CDR3. This sequence joins TRBV30 and TRBJ2-1; 9 bases map to TRBD1. V lost 0 bases and J lost 4; bases outside the gene matches: 7. CDR3 length: 16 amino acids. Germline loops: CDR1 GTSNPN, CDR2 SVGIG (reference sequence). The CDR3 reads CAWSVRGTGRYNEQFF. CDR3 DNA: TGTGCCTGGAGTGTTAGGGGGACAGGGAGGTACAATGAGCAGTTCTTC.

V usage is TRBV7-2 and J usage is TRBJ2-3, with D maybe TRBD2 (6 bases). Trimming removed 0 bases from V and 6 bases from J, with 16 bases in between. The CDR3 length is 16 residues. In germline, CDR1 is SGHTA, CDR2 FQGNSA. CDR3: CASSLALALGMDTQYF. The CDR3 nucleotides read TGTGCCAGCAGCTTAGCCCTAGCGTTGGGCATGGATACGCAGTATTTT.

The chain carries TRBV30 and TRBJ2-5, with 8 positions matching TRBD2. With 2 bases clipped from V and 1 base from J, the junction kept 9 bases outside the gene matches. The CDR3 consists of 16 residues. The germline V gene has CDR1 GTSNPN and CDR2 SVGIG (reference sequence). CDR3 residues: CAWSLSGRGVQETQYF. Written as DNA, the CDR3 is TGTGCCTGGAGTTTGAGCGGGCGGGGGGTCCAAGAGACCCAGTACTTC.

Concerning this clone: This same CDR3 is encoded by further DNA sequences in the sample. This sequence joins TRBV28 and TRBJ1-3; D perhaps matches TRBD1 (6 bases). Trimming stripped 6 bases from V and 3 bases from J, with 12 bases between. Germline CDR1 is MDHEN and CDR2 is SYDVKM. CDR3 size: 14 residues. The CDR3 DNA reads as TGTGCCAGCAGCTCCGGGACACTTGGAAACACCATATATTTT. Its translation is CASSSGTLGNTIYF.

The chain couples TRBV4-1 to TRBJ1-2; D unclear. The CDR3 contains 12 residues. The germline V and J ends were trimmed by 0 bases and 13 bases, with 12 bases remaining between them. Per the germline V gene, CDR1 is MGHRA and CDR2 is YSYEKL. The CDR3 sequence is CASSQDLKGCTF. The DNA for the CDR3 is TGCGCCAGCAGCCAAGATCTGAAGGGATGCACCTTC.

The V gene is TRBV27, the J gene TRBJ1-6; a possible D gene is TRBD1 (5 bases). Germline-derived CDR1 and CDR2 are MNHEY and SMNVEV (reference sequence). The CDR3 spans 14 residues. V lost 6 bases and J 4 bases, leaving 10 bases between the germline ends. The CDR3 nucleotides are TGTGCCAGCAGGAAGGACACTTATAATTCACCCCTCCACTTT. Protein: CASRKDTYNSPLHF.

This clone is a singleton in its sample. J is TRBJ2-2 and V is TRBV6-1; 9 bases are shared with TRBD2. After removal of 6 bases from V and 6 bases from J, the junction contained 11 bases not matched to a gene. CDR1 MNHNS and CDR2 SASEGT come from the germline V gene. This CDR3 has 16 amino acids. The CDR3 loop reads CASREPGLAKSGELFF. DNA of the CDR3: TGTGCCAGCAGAGAACCGGGACTAGCTAAGTCCGGGGAGCTGTTTTTT.

Comment on this clone: Other DNA sequences in the same sample also yield this CDR3. The chain uses TRBV28 and TRBJ2-7, with D unclear. CDR3 length: 12 residues. Looked up from germline, CDR1 is MDHEN and CDR2 is SYDVKM. V lost 5 bases, J lost 2 bases, and 7 bases lay in between. Here the CDR3 reads CASSASTYEQYF. In DNA, the CDR3 is TGTGCCAGCAGTGCCTCCACCTACGAGCAGTACTTC. Variable domain in full (rest from reference TRBV28 and TRBJ2-7): DVKVTQSSRYLVKRTGEKVFLECVQDMDHENMFWYRQDPGLGLRLIYFSYDVKMKEKGDIPEGYSVSREKKERFSLILESASTNQTSMYLCASSASTYEQYFGPGTRLTVT.

The CDR3 spells CASSPIDRGSGNTIYF. For the CDR3, the DNA is TGTGCCAGCAGCCCGATCGACAGAGGCTCTGGAAACACCATATATTTT. This sequence joins TRBV9 and TRBJ1-3, with D possibly being TRBD1 (5 bases). Trimming took 4 bases from V and 0 from J, leaving 14 bases between them. CDR1 SGDLS and CDR2 YYNGEE come from the germline V gene. This CDR3 has 16 residues.

This chain uses TRBV5-1 with TRBJ1-1; the D is unclear. This CDR3 has 15 amino acids. Trimming took 4 bases from V and 1 from J, leaving 14 bases between them. Per germline, CDR1 SGHRS and CDR2 YFSETQ. CDR3 DNA sequence: TGCGCCAGCAGCGTAGACGGACCCCCGAACACTGAAGCTTTCTTT. Amino acids: CASSVDGPPNTEAFF.

The rearrangement links TRBV20-1 to TRBJ2-7, with TRBD2 identical over 7 bases. The CDR3 is 11 residues long. With 8 bases clipped from V and 3 bases from J, the junction kept 4 bases outside the gene matches. Germline loops: CDR1 DFQATT, CDR2 SNEGSKA (reference sequence). Written as DNA, the CDR3 is TGCAGTATCAGGGAGGGCTACGAGCAGTACTTC. The encoded protein is CSIREGYEQYF.

This clone was observed a handful of times. The J gene is TRBJ2-2, the V gene TRBV19, with D unclear. The CDR3 consists of 15 residues. The germline V and J ends were trimmed by 10 bases and 3 bases, with 18 bases remaining between them. The germline V gene encodes CDR1 LNHDA and CDR2 SQIVND (reference sequence). The CDR3 region is CATNEGRRYTGELFF. CDR3 nucleotides: TGTGCCACCAACGAAGGCAGACGCTACACCGGGGAGCTGTTTTTT.